The entry that follows covers one T cell receptor (beta chain) sequence. CDR3 size: 15 residues. Germline V gene data show CDR1 as LGHNA and CDR2 as YSLEER. J lost 4 bases, V lost 1 base, and 5 bases had no gene match. Here immunoSEQ multiplex PCR was the method, and the copy in TCRdb shows in-frame clones only, minus some. The sample includes 280,000 or so clones, roughly nine tenths of them seen just once. Ages ranged from roughly 18 to 100 years, with residence in more than 20 US areas. The study assigned cohorts using participant-reported clinical history. This entry belongs to a study of blood T cell repertoires in COVID-19. Study information: Spain, Italy and the United States supplied samples that represented acute and convalescent COVID-19. T cells, B-cell-depleted T cells, or PBMCs supplied cDNA or gDNA.

The V gene is TRBV4-3, the J gene TRBJ2-5, with 8 bases matching TRBD2. This TCR was recovered from a woman aged 40 to 50 who had recovered from COVID-19. Sequencing was carried out using PBMCs or T cells enriched from blood (not recorded which). In DNA, the CDR3 is TGCGCCAGCAGCCAAGTCGCCCTAGCGGGAGAGACCCAGTACTTC. Protein sequence: CASSQVALAGETQYF.